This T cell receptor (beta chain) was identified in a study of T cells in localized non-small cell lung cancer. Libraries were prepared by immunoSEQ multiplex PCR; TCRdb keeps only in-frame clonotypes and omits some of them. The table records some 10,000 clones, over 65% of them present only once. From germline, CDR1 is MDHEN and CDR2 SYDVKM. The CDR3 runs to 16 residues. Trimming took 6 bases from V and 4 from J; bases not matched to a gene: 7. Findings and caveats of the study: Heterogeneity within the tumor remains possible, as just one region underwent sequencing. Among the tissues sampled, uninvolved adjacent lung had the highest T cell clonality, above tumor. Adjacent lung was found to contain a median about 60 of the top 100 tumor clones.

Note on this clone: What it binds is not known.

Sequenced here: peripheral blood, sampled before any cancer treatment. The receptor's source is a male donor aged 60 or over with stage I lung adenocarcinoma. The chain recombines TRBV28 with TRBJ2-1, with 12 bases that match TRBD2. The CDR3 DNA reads TGTGCCAGCAGGGAAATTGGACTAGCGGGGTACAATGAGCAGTTCTTC. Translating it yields CASREIGLAGYNEQFF.